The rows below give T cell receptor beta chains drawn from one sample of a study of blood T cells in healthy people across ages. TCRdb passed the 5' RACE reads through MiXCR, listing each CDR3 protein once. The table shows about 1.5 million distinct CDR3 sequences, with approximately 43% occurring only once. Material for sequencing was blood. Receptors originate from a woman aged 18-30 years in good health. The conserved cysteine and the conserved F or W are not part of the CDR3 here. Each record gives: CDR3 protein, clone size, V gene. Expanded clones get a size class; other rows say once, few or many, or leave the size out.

CDR3 protein: ASSLSRGGRYEQY
clone size: .
V gene: TRBV4-3

CDR3 protein: ASRTDRISGNTIY
clone size: .
V gene: TRBV12-3/TRBV12-4

CDR3 protein: ASTSSGRGDTQY
clone size: .
V gene: TRBV27

CDR3 protein: ASSLSQAGYEQY
clone size: .
V gene: TRBV5-1

CDR3 protein: ASSRLDGGASGEQY
clone size: few
V gene: TRBV18

CDR3 protein: ASRQDRGGEQY
clone size: few
V gene: TRBV12-3/TRBV12-4

CDR3 protein: ASSLAPATGELF
clone size: few
V gene: TRBV5-6

CDR3 protein: ASSAAGGEADTQY
clone size: .
V gene: TRBV9

CDR3 protein: ATSEQTNTEAF
clone size: few
V gene: TRBV24-1

CDR3 protein: ASSTIYRGTNYGYT
clone size: .
V gene: TRBV6-6

CDR3 protein: SARTDGDYNSPLH
clone size: few
V gene: TRBV20-1

CDR3 protein: ASSFNGSYNEQF
clone size: .
V gene: TRBV12-3/TRBV12-4

CDR3 protein: ARSFGLAGFQETQY
clone size: few
V gene: TRBV25-1

CDR3 protein: ASSQVGAEHSTDTQY
clone size: few
V gene: TRBV3-1

CDR3 protein: SVRISLETQY
clone size: .
V gene: TRBV29-1

CDR3 protein: ASSLVRTERETQY
clone size: few
V gene: TRBV4-1

CDR3 protein: ASSPLGGANTGELF
clone size: .
V gene: TRBV6-2/TRBV6-3

CDR3 protein: ASSLATGGLMNTEAF
clone size: .
V gene: TRBV11-1

CDR3 protein: ASSWGQSSYNEQY
clone size: .
V gene: TRBV5-1

CDR3 protein: ASSNSGVHSGNTIY
clone size: .
V gene: TRBV21-1

CDR3 protein: SARTLRETQY
clone size: .
V gene: TRBV20-1

CDR3 protein: ASSFGAYNEQY
clone size: few
V gene: TRBV6-1

CDR3 protein: SASDRGGNSPLH
clone size: few
V gene: TRBV20-1

CDR3 protein: ASSYKAPVGHNREQF
clone size: .
V gene: TRBV6-8

CDR3 protein: SARDRLVSPF
clone size: .
V gene: TRBV20-1

CDR3 protein: SVVGDAYNEQF
clone size: .
V gene: TRBV29-1

CDR3 protein: ATSCEQF
clone size: .
V gene: TRBV21-1

CDR3 protein: SASKGDHEQY
clone size: .
V gene: TRBV29-1

CDR3 protein: ASRRTLGETQY
clone size: once
V gene: TRBV6-5

CDR3 protein: ASSTQTEMNTEAF
clone size: .
V gene: TRBV5-1

CDR3 protein: ASGNSYGYT
clone size: .
V gene: TRBV6-2/TRBV6-3

CDR3 protein: SARGGQGFNSPLH
clone size: .
V gene: TRBV20-1

CDR3 protein: ASSVHGTEGYT
clone size: .
V gene: TRBV27

CDR3 protein: ASSSGLAGTERYAY
clone size: .
V gene: TRBV7-8

CDR3 protein: ASSHPGQGFEQY
clone size: .
V gene: TRBV4-1

CDR3 protein: SAPRTSVAGTQY
clone size: .
V gene: TRBV20-1

CDR3 protein: SVDAGDHQPQH
clone size: .
V gene: TRBV29-1

CDR3 protein: ASSPRTALSYNEQF
clone size: .
V gene: TRBV6-6

CDR3 protein: ASSLESNQPQH
clone size: many
V gene: TRBV7-9

CDR3 protein: ASGLGGSSYNEQF
clone size: once
V gene: TRBV12-5